Shown below are 9 T cell receptor beta chains from a single sample sequenced in a study of T cells after yellow fever vaccination. One entry per CDR3 protein, called by TCRdb with MiXCR from the 5' RACE reads. This table has around 30,000 distinct CDR3 sequences, about 6.3% appearing once. The sample was PBMCs, either bulk or a sorted T-cell subset (CD4+, CD8+, memory, or dextramer-sorted; not recorded which), taken on the day of the first yellow fever vaccination. These receptors all come from a man aged 18 to 35 who received the YFV17D yellow fever vaccine.

The rearrangement uses TRBV7-9 and TRBJ2-3; TRBD2 agrees at 7 bases. Germline V lookup: CDR1 SEHNR, CDR2 FQNEAQ (reference sequence). The CDR3 consists of 14 residues. Losses at the gene ends were 5 bases for V and 5 bases for J; bases not matched to a gene: 7. CDR3: CASSPGLEGDTQYF. The CDR3 DNA sequence: TGTGCCAGCAGCCCCGGACTAGAGGGAGATACGCAGTATTTT.

This clonotype was seen many times. This chain joins TRBV6-5 and TRBJ1-5; tentative D call: TRBD1 (6 bases). Germline V lookup: CDR1 MNHEY, CDR2 SVGAGI. Between the trimmed V and J ends, which lost 2 bases and 5 bases, there was a span of 10 bases. The CDR3 runs 14 residues. The DNA for the CDR3 is TGTGCCAGCAGTTACCCAGGGGCGGATCAGCCCCAGCATTTT. Translating gives CASSYPGADQPQHF.

This chain connects TRBV5-4 to TRBJ1-2; D may be TRBD1 (6 bases). Between the trimmed V and J ends, which lost 2 bases and 10 bases, there was a span of 9 bases. Germline V gene data show CDR1 as SGHNT and CDR2 as YYREEE (reference sequence). The CDR3 runs 11 residues. Written as DNA, the CDR3 is TGTGCCAGCAGCTTACAGGGAACCTACACCTTC. Protein sequence: CASSLQGTYTF.

The V gene is TRBV20-1, the J gene TRBJ1-4; D uncertain. The CDR3 spans 13 residues. Germline V gene sequence: CDR1 DFQATT, CDR2 SNEGSKA (reference sequence). The ends were cut back, 6 bases at V and 11 bases at J, with 19 bases in the middle. For the CDR3, the DNA is TGCAGTGCCCCGGCTCCGGGCCAAGGCAAACTGTTTTTT. Its translation: CSAPAPGQGKLFF.

The table lists this clonotype with many counts. J is TRBJ2-2 and V is TRBV9, with 8 bases that match TRBD2. There are 18 residues in the CDR3. Germline V lookup: CDR1 SGDLS, CDR2 YYNGEE. V was clipped by 5 bases and J by 1 base; unmatched bases: 13. CDR3: CASRPGAGGGMNTGELFF. The CDR3 nucleotides are TGTGCCAGCAGGCCGGGTGCCGGCGGGGGGATGAACACCGGGGAGCTGTTTTTT.

This clonotype was observed many times. The chain recombines TRBV10-3 with TRBJ2-1, with TRBD2 as a possible D gene (5 bases). The CDR3 totals 17 residues. Trimming left V 2 bases short and J 9 bases short, with 23 bases between. From germline, CDR1 is ENHRY and CDR2 SYGVKD. For the CDR3, the DNA is TGTGCCATCAGTGAGCCTGGAGTAGGACTTGCGAGAACTGAGCAGTTCTTC. Its translation is CAISEPGVGLARTEQFF.

This clonotype was seen repeatedly, ten times or more. CDR3 residues: CASSRGQDNEQFF. The CDR3 region has the DNA TGCGCCAGCAGCCGGGGACAGGACAATGAGCAGTTCTTC. J is TRBJ2-1 and V is TRBV5-1; 8 nucleotides line up with TRBD1. The CDR3 contains 13 residues. Germline V gene lookup returns CDR1 SGHRS and CDR2 YFSETQ. With V trimmed by 4 bases and J by 5 bases, 2 bases remained unmatched. Full variable domain (remainder filled in from reference TRBV5-1 and TRBJ2-1): KAGVTQTPRYLIKTRGQQVTLSCSPISGHRSVSWYQQTPGQGLQFLFEYFSETQRNKGNFPGRFSGRQFSNSRSEMNVSTLELGDSALYLCASSRGQDNEQFFGPGTRLTVL.

This clonotype was seen at least ten times. The chain couples TRBV2 to TRBJ2-5; TRBD1 aligns across 7 bases. The CDR3 loop spans 14 amino acids. CDR1 and CDR2 (germline): SNHLY, FYNNEI. The J segment lost 2 bases and the V segment lost 6 bases, leaving 6 bases of the junction unmatched. CDR3 DNA sequence: TGTGCCAGCAGCCTACGGGGACAGCAAGAGACCCAGTACTTC. The encoded protein is CASSLRGQQETQYF.

The sample holds a few counts of this clonotype. The DNA for the CDR3 is TGTGCCAGCAGCGGACCGGGGGGTACGGATACGCAGTATTTT. Amino acid sequence: CASSGPGGTDTQYF. The rearrangement uses TRBV9 and TRBJ2-3; 7 nucleotides match TRBD2. In germline, CDR1 is SGDLS, CDR2 YYNGEE. Losses at the gene ends were 3 bases for V and 6 bases for J; bases not matched to a gene: 7. The CDR3 runs 14 residues.